This passage covers 16 T cell receptor beta chains from one sample sequenced in a study of blood T cell repertoires in COVID-19. Data came from immunoSEQ multiplex PCR; TCRdb stores just in-frame clones and leaves some out. Here the sample spans 70,000 to 95,000 clones, around 88% being singletons. The sample consisted of peripheral blood. The source is an elderly woman with acute or convalescent COVID-19.

The CDR3 loop reads CASSPAGTGSYEQYF. CDR3 nucleotides: TGTGCCAGCAGCCCGGCGGGGACAGGGTCCTACGAGCAGTACTTC. The chain is built from TRBV5-6 and TRBJ2-7, with 9 positions matching TRBD1. The CDR3 sequence is 15 residues long. Trimming at V came to 4 bases and at J to 1 base, leaving 6 bases not matched to a gene. The V gene's germline CDR1 is SGHDT and CDR2 YYEEEE.

The chain joins TRBV5-1 to TRBJ2-2; 9 bases map to TRBD1. This CDR3 is built from 15 residues. The junction had 8 bases not matched to a gene; V was cut back by 4 bases and J by 7 bases. Germline values: CDR1 SGHRS, CDR2 YFSETQ. The CDR3, as DNA: TGCGCCAGCAGCCGGACAGGGGAGTTCGGCGGGGAGCTGTTTTTT. Amino acid sequence: CASSRTGEFGGELFF.

The CDR3 region is CASSTSNADTQYF. In DNA form, the CDR3 reads TGTGCCAGTAGTACCTCTAACGCGGATACGCAGTATTTT. This rearrangement joins TRBV19 to TRBJ2-3; D not resolved. V was trimmed by 4 bases and J by 6 bases, leaving 11 bases between them. Germline V gene sequence: CDR1 LNHDA, CDR2 SQIVND (reference sequence). The CDR3 covers 13 residues.

This chain links TRBV7-9 with TRBJ2-3; TRBD1 agrees at 12 bases. CDR3 size: 15 residues. With V trimmed by 3 bases and J by 5 bases, 3 bases remained unmatched. Per the germline V gene, CDR1 is SEHNR and CDR2 is FQNEAQ (reference sequence). For the CDR3, the DNA is TGTGCCAGCAGCTTGGGACAGGGGGCAATAGATACGCAGTATTTT. This sequence encodes CASSLGQGAIDTQYF.

V usage is TRBV9 and J usage is TRBJ1-1; D possibly corresponds to TRBD1 (6 bases). V dropped 0 bases and J dropped 5 bases, with 8 bases sitting between them. Per the germline V gene, CDR1 is SGDLS and CDR2 is YYNGEE. This CDR3 comprises 13 residues. The DNA for the CDR3 is TGTGCCAGCAGCGTAGACCAGGGGACTGAAGCTTTCTTT. Translating it yields CASSVDQGTEAFF.

The gene calls are TRBV7-9 and TRBJ1-2; 7 positions match TRBD1. The V segment lost 4 bases and the J segment 8 bases; nucleotides outside the gene matches: 16. The CDR3 spans 16 residues. Germline CDR1 and CDR2: SEHNR and FQNEAQ (reference sequence). CDR3 amino acids: CASSSGTGARGDGYTF. Here the CDR3 DNA reads TGTGCCAGCAGCTCAGGAACAGGGGCCAGGGGTGACGGCTACACCTTC.

The gene calls are TRBV10-1 and TRBJ1-1, with D possibly matching TRBD1 (6 bases). The CDR3 totals 14 residues. The V and J ends lost 6 bases and 3 bases respectively, with 14 bases between them. CDR1 and CDR2 (germline): WNHNN, SYGVQD (reference sequence). CDR3 in DNA: TGCGCCAGCAGCCGACCGGGACACCACACTGAAGCTTTCTTT. Amino acids: CASSRPGHHTEAFF.

The chain recombines TRBV4-3 with TRBJ1-2; perhaps TRBD1 as D (6 bases). The V end was cut by 3 bases, the J end by 4 bases, with 15 bases between. Looked up from germline, CDR1 is LGHNA and CDR2 is YSLEER. The CDR3 extends over 15 amino acids. This CDR3 reads CASSQYRELAYGYTF. The CDR3 nucleotides are TGCGCCAGCAGCCAGTACAGGGAATTAGCCTATGGCTACACCTTC.

The chain carries TRBV5-5 and TRBJ2-3; D gene ambiguous. In germline, CDR1 is SGHKS, CDR2 YYEKEE (reference sequence). This CDR3 is 17 amino acids long. Trimming cost V 0 bases and J 2 bases, with 16 bases left between them. CDR3 in amino acids: CASSLGALSAPTDTQYF. As DNA, the CDR3 is TGTGCCAGCAGCTTGGGCGCCCTCTCAGCGCCCACAGATACGCAGTATTTT.

The gene calls are TRBV2 and TRBJ1-1, with D hard to call. The CDR3 is 12 amino acids. Germline V gene sequence: CDR1 SNHLY, CDR2 FYNNEI. Trimming cost V 4 bases and J 4 bases, with 7 bases left between them. Here the CDR3 DNA reads TGTGCCAGCAGTGTCTCGGGCACTGAAGCTTTCTTT. Translated, it gives CASSVSGTEAFF. The variable domain in full, completed from reference TRBV2 and TRBJ1-1, reads EPEVTQTPSHQVTQMGQEVILRCVPISNHLYFYWYRQILGQKVEFLVSFYNNEISEKSEIFDDQFSVERPDGSNFTLKIRSTKLEDSAMYFCASSVSGTEAFFGQGTRLTVV.

This clone has a single count. The chain is built from TRBV7-9 and TRBJ1-2; TRBD1 matches at 7 bases. This CDR3 has 19 residues. Germline CDR1 and CDR2: SEHNR and FQNEAQ (reference sequence). Unmatched junction bases numbered 15, after V lost 2 bases and J lost 0 bases. CDR3 nucleotide sequence: TGTGCCAGCAGCTTAATTCCCCGGGACAGTAGACTCACTAACTATGGCTACACCTTC. Translating it yields CASSLIPRDSRLTNYGYTF.

The CDR3 sequence is CASSRTGLSPGELFF. The CDR3 DNA reads as TGTGCCAGCAGCCGGACAGGTCTTTCCCCCGGGGAGCTGTTTTTT. The gene calls are TRBV7-3 and TRBJ2-2, with TRBD1 matching over 7 bases. The CDR3 sequence is 15 residues long. The J segment lost 6 bases and the V segment lost 5 bases, leaving 9 bases of the junction unmatched. The germline V gene has CDR1 SGHTA and CDR2 FQGTGA.

The V gene is TRBV7-6, the J gene TRBJ1-2, with TRBD1 matching 7 bases. Germline values: CDR1 SGHVS, CDR2 FNYEAQ. The V gene end was trimmed by 5 bases and the J gene end by 7 bases; junction bases not matched to a gene: 10. The CDR3 is made up of 14 amino acids. DNA for the CDR3: TGTGCCAGCAGCCCGGATGACAGGGCTGGTGGCTACACCTTC. It is translated as CASSPDDRAGGYTF.

The rearrangement joins TRBV27 to TRBJ2-7, with TRBD1 identical over 8 bases. The V segment lost 7 bases and the J segment 2 bases; nucleotides outside the gene matches: 4. The germline gives CDR1 MNHEY, CDR2 SMNVEV (reference sequence). The CDR3 length is 13 residues. CDR3 sequence (DNA): TGTGCCAGCATCGGACAGGGCACCTACGAGCAGTACTTC. It is translated as CASIGQGTYEQYF.

The V and J genes are TRBV24-1 and TRBJ1-2; no definite D call. Germline CDR1 KGHDR, CDR2 SFDVKD. Trimming left V 9 bases short and J 3 bases short, with 7 bases between. The CDR3 consists of 11 residues. The CDR3 bases are TGTGCCACCGAACAAGACTATGGCTACACCTTC. Translation: CATEQDYGYTF.

This clone appeared once. CDR3 bases: TGTGCCAGCAGCTTAGACAGGGGTGATGAGCAGTTCTTC. Translating it yields CASSLDRGDEQFF. V is TRBV7-2 and J is TRBJ2-1; 7 bases map to TRBD1. V trimming: 1 base; J trimming: 8 bases; junction bases outside the gene matches: 2. CDR1 is SGHTA and CDR2 is FQGNSA in the germline V gene. This CDR3 is 13 amino acids long.